A single sample gave rise to the 23 T cell receptor beta chains below, sequenced in a study of cytomegalovirus exposure and HLA in healthy donors. Here immunoSEQ multiplex PCR was the method, and the copy in TCRdb shows in-frame clones only, minus some. The table records 55,000 to 70,000 clones, roughly nine tenths of them present only once. Sample: PBMCs. All receptors come from a woman aged 30 to 39 in good health and CMV-seronegative.

V and J are TRBV5-1 and TRBJ1-1, with TRBD1 identical over 7 bases. Germline CDR1 is SGHRS and CDR2 is YFSETQ. The CDR3 is 16 amino acids. Germline trimming cut 0 bases from V and 0 bases from J; bases unmatched to any gene: 5. The CDR3 DNA reads TGCGCCAGCAGCTTGGACGGGACAGCCATGAACACTGAAGCTTTCTTT. Amino acids: CASSLDGTAMNTEAFF.

CDR3 nucleotide sequence: TGTGCCAGCAGCCAAACCCCCCAGCGGGGAAACACCATATATTTT. Translation gives CASSQTPQRGNTIYF. The chain employs TRBV9 and TRBJ1-3, with unresolved D. Trimming took off 4 bases at V and 4 bases at J, with 15 bases between the two ends. CDR1 SGDLS and CDR2 YYNGEE come from the germline V gene. The CDR3 is 15 amino acids.

The rearrangement links TRBV5-1 to TRBJ1-3, with D possibly matching TRBD1 (5 bases). Germline V gene sequence: CDR1 SGHRS, CDR2 YFSETQ. V gave up 1 base and J gave up 7 bases, with 15 bases separating them. This CDR3 is 15 amino acids long. Written as DNA, the CDR3 is TGCGCCAGCAGCTTGAGCGGGGGTCAGGACAACACCATATATTTT. It encodes CASSLSGGQDNTIYF.

The chain recombines TRBV7-2 with TRBJ2-2, with a weak D call TRBD1 (5 bases). Per the germline V gene, CDR1 is SGHTA and CDR2 is FQGNSA. Trimming pared 5 bases from V and 0 bases from J, leaving 10 bases between. This CDR3 comprises 15 residues. CDR3 DNA: TGTGCCAGCAGCCGCCAGGGTGCGAACACCGGGGAGCTGTTTTTT. Translation: CASSRQGANTGELFF.

The rearrangement uses TRBV9 and TRBJ2-3; D remains ambiguous. Germline V CDR1 and CDR2: SGDLS, YYNGEE. Deletions cut 2 bases from V and 0 bases from J, with 10 bases between. The CDR3 loop spans 15 amino acids. As DNA, the CDR3 is TGTGCCAGCAGCGTCAGACTCTCGAGCACAGATACGCAGTATTTT. It encodes CASSVRLSSTDTQYF.

The genes are TRBV20-1 and TRBJ2-1; maybe TRBD2 (6 bases). V was clipped by 4 bases and J by 9 bases, with 10 bases between them. CDR3 size: 11 residues. Germline CDR1 DFQATT, CDR2 SNEGSKA (reference sequence). CDR3 in DNA: TGCAGTGCTATGGGAGGCAGTGAGCAGTTCTTC. This encodes CSAMGGSEQFF.

The rearrangement uses TRBV4-2 and TRBJ2-1, with no clear D. Germline lookup yields CDR1 LGHNA and CDR2 YNFKEQ. The V gene lost 0 bases and the J gene lost 0 bases, with 9 bases spanning the gap. The CDR3 length is 16 residues. CDR3 in DNA: TGTGCCAGCAGCCAAGAATCGGTCCTCTCCTACAATGAGCAGTTCTTC. Translated: CASSQESVLSYNEQFF.

The chain carries TRBV30 and TRBJ1-2; 7 nucleotides match TRBD1. The germline V gene has CDR1 GTSNPN and CDR2 SVGIG (reference sequence). The CDR3 runs 13 residues. V lost 8 bases to trimming and J lost 8 bases; unmatched junction nucleotides: 14. The CDR3 region is CAASGTVGLGYTF. The CDR3 DNA follows: TGTGCCGCTTCAGGGACAGTAGGCCTGGGCTACACCTTC.

The rearrangement links TRBV9 to TRBJ1-3; D unclear. Germline V gene sequence: CDR1 SGDLS, CDR2 YYNGEE. The CDR3 totals 17 residues. V was trimmed by 0 bases and J by 0 bases, leaving 13 bases between them. The CDR3 reads CASSVDLPRNSGNTIYF. CDR3 sequence (DNA): TGTGCCAGCAGCGTAGACCTTCCCAGGAACTCTGGAAACACCATATATTTT.

V is TRBV6-4 and J is TRBJ1-5; tentatively, D is TRBD1 (5 bases). Trimming cost V 6 bases and J 1 base, with 10 bases left between them. The CDR3 runs 14 residues. CDR1 MRHNA and CDR2 SNTAGT come from the germline V gene. The CDR3: CASSREGSNQPQHF. CDR3 in DNA: TGTGCCAGCAGCAGGGAGGGGAGCAATCAGCCCCAGCATTTT.

The chain is built from TRBV4-3 and TRBJ1-6, with D maybe TRBD1 (6 bases). V gave up 0 bases and J gave up 5 bases, with 8 bases separating them. Germline V CDR1 and CDR2: LGHNA, YSLEER. The CDR3 consists of 15 residues. The CDR3 here is CASSQETGNNSPLHF. The CDR3 coding sequence is TGCGCCAGCAGCCAAGAAACAGGGAATAATTCACCCCTCCACTTT.

The CDR3 region is CASSLNAGATGELFF. CDR3 coding DNA: TGTGCCAGCAGCTTAAATGCAGGGGCTACCGGGGAGCTGTTTTTT. The chain joins TRBV7-9 to TRBJ2-2, with D tentatively TRBD1 (6 bases). Germline V CDR1 and CDR2: SEHNR, FQNEAQ (reference sequence). Between the trimmed V and J ends, which lost 2 bases and 5 bases, there was a span of 12 bases. The CDR3 has 15 amino acids.

The CDR3 coding sequence is TGTGCCAGCAGTGAACCGGGACTCTCGAGTTCGTGGGAGCAGTTCTTC. It encodes CASSEPGLSSSWEQFF. The V and J genes are TRBV6-1 and TRBJ2-1, with D possibly being TRBD2 (6 bases). This CDR3 spans 16 amino acids. Trimming cost V 2 bases and J 10 bases, with 21 bases left between them. CDR1 MNHNS and CDR2 SASEGT come from the germline V gene.

This clone has a single count. The chain combines TRBV4-1 with TRBJ2-3; TRBD2 matches 10 bases. The CDR3 consists of 15 residues. The ends lost 4 bases at V and 6 bases at J; junction bases unmatched: 7. CDR1 and CDR2 from the germline V gene are MGHRA and YSYEKL. The CDR3 coding sequence is TGCGCCAGCAGCCTAGGGGCTAGCGGGGGTGATACGCAGTATTTT. Translating it yields CASSLGASGGDTQYF.

The chain combines TRBV6-5 with TRBJ1-1; D perhaps matches TRBD1 (6 bases). The germline V gene encodes CDR1 MNHEY and CDR2 SVGAGI. Trimming cost V 6 bases and J 11 bases, with 22 bases left between them. CDR3 size: 14 residues. Here the CDR3 reads CASSNYRVPQGAFF. In DNA form, the CDR3 reads TGTGCCAGCAGCAACTACAGGGTTCCCCAGGGGGCTTTCTTT.

V usage is TRBV6-1 and J usage is TRBJ2-5; D is possibly TRBD1 (5 bases). V lost 3 bases and J 8 bases, leaving 16 bases between the germline ends. From germline, CDR1 is MNHNS and CDR2 SASEGT. The CDR3 extends over 14 amino acids. The CDR3 loop is CASSDTGAPATQYF. The CDR3 DNA sequence: TGTGCCAGCAGTGATACTGGGGCGCCCGCAACCCAGTACTTC.

This chain uses TRBV7-2 with TRBJ2-6; D is unclear. Germline CDR1 and CDR2: SGHTA and FQGNSA. The CDR3 runs 17 residues. Trimming cost V 2 bases and J 4 bases, with 15 bases left between them. The CDR3 is CASSLSSDPLGANVLTF. CDR3 nucleotide sequence: TGTGCCAGCAGCTTATCTAGTGACCCTCTGGGGGCCAACGTCCTGACTTTC.

This clone came up a few times. CDR3 DNA sequence: TGTGCCAGCAGGCTGACAGGGGAAGCGACTGAAGCTTTCTTT. Protein product: CASRLTGEATEAFF. The gene calls are TRBV6-1 and TRBJ1-1; TRBD1 agrees at 8 bases. The germline gives CDR1 MNHNS, CDR2 SASEGT. V lost 6 bases, J lost 5 bases, and 8 bases stayed unmatched. The CDR3 consists of 14 residues.

The V gene is TRBV18, the J gene TRBJ2-7, with unresolved D. The CDR3 extends over 13 amino acids. Trimming removed 3 bases from V and 6 bases from J, with 12 bases in between. Germline assignment: CDR1 KGHSH and CDR2 LQKENI. CDR3 nucleotide sequence: TGTGCCAGCTCACCCTCGACTCTGGCCGAGCAGTACTTC. Encoded protein: CASSPSTLAEQYF.

The chain links TRBV30 to TRBJ1-2, with no clear D. V lost 3 bases to trimming and J lost 7 bases, with 6 bases between them. The CDR3 consists of 10 residues. The germline gives CDR1 GTSNPN, CDR2 SVGIG (reference sequence). CDR3 residues: CAWRASGYTF. CDR3 DNA: TGTGCCTGGAGGGCCTCTGGCTACACCTTC. Looking up the rest from reference TRBV30 and TRBJ1-2 gives the full variable domain: SQTIHQWPATLVQPVGSPLSLECTVEGTSNPNLYWYRQAAGRGLQLLFYSVGIGQISSEVPQNLSASRPQDRQFILSSKKLLLSDSGFYLCAWRASGYTFGSGTRLTVV.

This chain joins TRBV28 and TRBJ2-3, with a weak D call TRBD2 (6 bases). Germline CDR1 reads MDHEN; CDR2 reads SYDVKM. The CDR3 spans 13 residues. Trimming removed 3 bases at V and 3 bases at J, with 7 bases between. The CDR3 nucleotides are TGTGCCAGCAGTTTTGGGGGGACAGATACGCAGTATTTT. Its translation: CASSFGGTDTQYF.

This clone was counted a single time. The chain has TRBV7-2 and TRBJ1-1, with 7 bases aligning to TRBD1. Germline CDR1 and CDR2: SGHTA and FQGNSA. This CDR3 is built from 15 residues. V was clipped by 6 bases and J by 0 bases; unmatched bases: 7. Here the CDR3 reads CASRPNRGLNTEAFF. CDR3 coding DNA: TGTGCCAGCAGACCTAACAGGGGATTGAACACTGAAGCTTTCTTT.

This clone has more than one count but fewer than ten. The J gene is TRBJ1-3, the V gene TRBV5-6, with TRBD1 as a possible D gene (6 bases). The CDR3 contains 16 residues. From germline, CDR1 is SGHDT and CDR2 YYEEEE. V was pared by 3 bases and J by 2 bases, with 15 bases between. The CDR3 spells CASSSDGQITGNTIYF. The CDR3 nucleotides read TGTGCCAGCAGCTCGGATGGACAGATCACTGGAAACACCATATATTTT. Together with reference TRBV5-6 and TRBJ1-3, the CDR3 gives the full variable domain: DAGVTQSPTHLIKTRGQQVTLRCSPKSGHDTVSWYQQALGQGPQFIFQYYEEEERQRGNFPDRFSGHQFPNYSSELNVNALLLGDSALYLCASSSDGQITGNTIYFGEGSWLTVV.